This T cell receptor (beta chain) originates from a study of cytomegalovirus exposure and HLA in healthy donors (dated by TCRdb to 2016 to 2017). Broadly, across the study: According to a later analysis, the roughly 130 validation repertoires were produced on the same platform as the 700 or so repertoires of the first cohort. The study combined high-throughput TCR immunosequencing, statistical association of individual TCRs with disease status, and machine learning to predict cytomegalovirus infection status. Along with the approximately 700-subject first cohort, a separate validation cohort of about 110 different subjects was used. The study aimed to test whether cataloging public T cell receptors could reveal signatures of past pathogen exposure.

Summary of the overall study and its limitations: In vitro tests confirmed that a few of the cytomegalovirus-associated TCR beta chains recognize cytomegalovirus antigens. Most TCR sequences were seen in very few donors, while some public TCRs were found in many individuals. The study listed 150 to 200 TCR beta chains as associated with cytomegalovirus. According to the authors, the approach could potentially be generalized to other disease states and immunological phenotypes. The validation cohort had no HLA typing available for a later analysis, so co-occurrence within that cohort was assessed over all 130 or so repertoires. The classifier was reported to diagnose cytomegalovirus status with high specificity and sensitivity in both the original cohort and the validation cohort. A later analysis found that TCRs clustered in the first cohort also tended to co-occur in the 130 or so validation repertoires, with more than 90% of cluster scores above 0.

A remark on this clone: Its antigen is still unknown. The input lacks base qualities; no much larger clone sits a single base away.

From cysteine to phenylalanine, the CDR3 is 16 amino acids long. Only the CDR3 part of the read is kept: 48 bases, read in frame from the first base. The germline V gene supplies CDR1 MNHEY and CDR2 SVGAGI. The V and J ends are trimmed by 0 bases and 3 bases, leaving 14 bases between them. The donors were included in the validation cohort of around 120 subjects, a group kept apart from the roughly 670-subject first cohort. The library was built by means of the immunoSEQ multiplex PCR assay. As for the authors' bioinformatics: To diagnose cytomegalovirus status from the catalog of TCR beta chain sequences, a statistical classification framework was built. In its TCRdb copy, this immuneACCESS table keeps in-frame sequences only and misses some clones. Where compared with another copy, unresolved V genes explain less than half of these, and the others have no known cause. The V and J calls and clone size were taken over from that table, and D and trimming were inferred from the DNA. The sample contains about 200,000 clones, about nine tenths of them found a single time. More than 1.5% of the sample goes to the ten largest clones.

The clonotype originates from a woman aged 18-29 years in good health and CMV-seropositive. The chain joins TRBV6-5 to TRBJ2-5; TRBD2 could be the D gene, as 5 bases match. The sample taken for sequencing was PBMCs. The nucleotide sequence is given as TGTGCCAGCAGTTACTCAAGCGGCCCGATGGAAGAGACCCAGTACTTC. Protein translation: CASSYSSGPMEETQYF.